What follows are 19 T cell receptor beta chains derived from one specimen sequenced in a study of T cells in Graves' hyperthyroidism and ophthalmopathy. Authors of the study amplified TCR beta CDR3 regions from RNA transcripts. First-round RT-PCR of the TCR CDR3 relied on the HTBI primer set. TCRdb itself ran the multiplex PCR reads through MiXCR, one entry per CDR3 protein. The table has some 180,000 distinct CDR3 sequences, about 18% seen once. Specimen: blood. The receptors were gathered from a woman in her forties or fifties with Graves' hyperthyroidism.

This clonotype was seen a few times. The chain uses TRBV6-1 and TRBJ1-1, with TRBD1 matching 7 bases. Germline CDR1 reads MNHNS; CDR2 reads SASEGT. The CDR3 is 14 amino acids. J was trimmed by 11 bases and V by 6 bases; bases with no gene match: 15. In DNA, the CDR3 is TGTGCCAGCAGGAGACAGGGAAGCTCGAACTGGGCTTTCTTT. This gives the protein CASRRQGSSNWAFF.

The chain links TRBV7-2 to TRBJ2-3; D unresolved. V was cut by 3 bases and J by 2 bases, with 6 bases left in between. The CDR3 has 13 amino acids. Germline values: CDR1 SGHTA, CDR2 FQGNSA. The CDR3: CASSFKYTDTQYF. The CDR3 DNA is TGTGCCAGCAGCTTCAAGTACACAGATACGCAGTATTTT. The full variable domain, in which reference TRBV7-2 and TRBJ2-3 provide the parts outside the CDR3, is GAGVSQSPSNKVTEKGKDVELRCDPISGHTALYWYRQSLGQGLEFLIYFQGNSAPDKSGLPSDRFSAERTGGSVSTLTIQRTQQEDSAVYLCASSFKYTDTQYFGPGTRLTVL.

This clonotype turned up a few times. This rearrangement joins TRBV28 to TRBJ2-7; D is ambiguous. Per the germline V gene, CDR1 is MDHEN and CDR2 is SYDVKM. Trimming left V 3 bases short and J 4 bases short, with 16 bases between. The CDR3 is made up of 15 amino acids. CDR3 in amino acids: CASSFSRTANYEQYF. The CDR3 coding sequence is TGTGCCAGCAGTTTTTCCCGGACGGCCAATTACGAGCAGTACTTC.

Regarding this clonotype: A much larger clonotype is one base distant, so this may be a read error. The genes are TRBV29-1 and TRBJ1-2; D might be TRBD1 (5 bases). The CDR3 is 15 residues long. Per the germline V gene, CDR1 is SQVTM and CDR2 is ANQGSEA. CDR3 residues: CGVEGRGRVNYGYTF. The CDR3 coding sequence is TGCGGCGTTGAAGGACGAGGCAGGGTGAACTATGGCTACACCTTC.

This clonotype appeared many times. The rearrangement uses TRBV6-5 and TRBJ1-2, with a tentative D call TRBD1 (5 bases). V was trimmed by 2 bases and J by 4 bases, leaving 11 bases between them. CDR1 MNHEY and CDR2 SVGAGI come from the germline V gene. The CDR3 is 14 residues long. This chain's CDR3 is CASSYRDWGYGYTF. In DNA form, the CDR3 reads TGTGCCAGCAGTTACAGGGACTGGGGCTATGGCTACACCTTC.

This clonotype was seen ten or more times. V is TRBV7-9 and J is TRBJ2-1, with a tentative D call TRBD1 (5 bases). The germline V and J ends were trimmed by 1 base and 8 bases, with 6 bases remaining between them. The CDR3 spans 12 residues. CDR1 is SEHNR, CDR2 FQNEAQ, per germline (reference sequence). The CDR3: CASSLGGDEQFF. The CDR3 DNA follows: TGTGCCAGCAGCTTAGGGGGCGATGAGCAGTTCTTC.

The table lists this clonotype with many counts. The V gene is TRBV2, the J gene TRBJ1-5; TRBD1 is a possible D gene (5 bases). With 4 bases removed from V and 4 bases from J, the gap between germline ends came to 14 bases. The germline gives CDR1 SNHLY, CDR2 FYNNEI. This CDR3 is built from 15 residues. CDR3 nucleotide sequence: TGTGCCAGCAGTGGAGGGGCAGGGCGAAATCAGCCCCAGCATTTT. As protein: CASSGGAGRNQPQHF. The full variable domain, with the rest looked up from reference TRBV2 and TRBJ1-5, is EPEVTQTPSHQVTQMGQEVILRCVPISNHLYFYWYRQILGQKVEFLVSFYNNEISEKSEIFDDQFSVERPDGSNFTLKIRSTKLEDSAMYFCASSGGAGRNQPQHFGDGTRLSIL.

This clonotype was counted many times. V usage is TRBV5-6 and J usage is TRBJ2-1, with D hard to call. CDR1 is SGHDT and CDR2 is YYEEEE in the germline V gene. The V end was cut by 0 bases, the J end by 8 bases, with 12 bases between. The CDR3 has 14 residues. This chain's CDR3 is CASSLVVGSDEQFF. In nucleotides, the CDR3 is TGTGCCAGCAGCTTGGTTGTGGGGTCGGATGAGCAGTTCTTC. The full variable domain, with the rest looked up from reference TRBV5-6 and TRBJ2-1, is DAGVTQSPTHLIKTRGQQVTLRCSPKSGHDTVSWYQQALGQGPQFIFQYYEEEERQRGNFPDRFSGHQFPNYSSELNVNALLLGDSALYLCASSLVVGSDEQFFGPGTRLTVL.

This clonotype was counted many times. The chain couples TRBV6-1 to TRBJ2-7; 8 nucleotides line up with TRBD1. The CDR3 has 14 amino acids. V gave up 7 bases and J gave up 2 bases; unmatched junction bases: 7. CDR1 MNHNS and CDR2 SASEGT come from the germline V gene. The CDR3 sequence: CASTKQGGPYEQYF. The CDR3 DNA follows: TGTGCCAGCACTAAACAGGGGGGACCCTACGAGCAGTACTTC.

This clonotype appeared many times. The chain has TRBV5-1 and TRBJ2-7; 8 positions match TRBD2. With V trimmed by 0 bases and J by 3 bases, 8 bases remained unmatched. Germline V gene sequence: CDR1 SGHRS, CDR2 YFSETQ. This CDR3 comprises 16 residues. In DNA, the CDR3 is TGCGCCAGCAGCTTGGATCTCGGGGGGGCCGGCTACGAGCAGTACTTC. Its protein is CASSLDLGGAGYEQYF.

This clonotype occurred many times. The chain has TRBV11-2 and TRBJ2-1, with a weak D call TRBD1 (6 bases). Trimming cost V 5 bases and J 1 base, with 9 bases left between them. This CDR3 is 14 amino acids long. CDR1 SGHAT and CDR2 FQNNGV come from the germline V gene. CDR3 in amino acids: CASSVTGSYNEQFF. The CDR3 coding sequence is TGTGCCAGCAGCGTGACAGGTTCCTACAATGAGCAGTTCTTC. Full variable domain (outside the CDR3, taken from reference TRBV11-2 and TRBJ2-1): EAGVAQSPRYKIIEKRQSVAFWCNPISGHATLYWYQQILGQGPKLLIQFQNNGVVDDSQLPKDRFSAERLKGVDSTLKIQPAKLEDSAVYLCASSVTGSYNEQFFGPGTRLTVL.

This clonotype has ten or more counts. This chain connects TRBV3-1 to TRBJ2-5, with D possibly being TRBD1 (5 bases). Germline V lookup: CDR1 LGHDT, CDR2 YNNKEL (reference sequence). Between the trimmed V and J ends, which lost 2 bases and 7 bases, there was a span of 11 bases. CDR3 length equals 13 residues. The CDR3 loop reads CASSQQGPGTQYF. In DNA, the CDR3 is TGTGCCAGCAGCCAACAGGGCCCGGGGACCCAGTACTTC.

With respect to this clonotype: This may come from a read error, since a much larger clone is one base off. The V and J genes are TRBV20-1 and TRBJ1-5; unclear D gene. Germline CDR1 is DFQATT and CDR2 is SNEGSKA (reference sequence). Between the trimmed V and J ends, which lost 2 bases and 1 base, there was a span of 12 bases. This CDR3 spans 15 amino acids. In nucleotides, the CDR3 is TGCAGTGCTAGAAGCGGGCTAGGAAGCAATCAGCCCCAGCATTTT. Amino acid sequence: CSARSGLGSNQPQHF.

Ten or more counts support this clonotype. This chain links TRBV10-3 with TRBJ1-3; no definite D call. There are 14 residues in the CDR3. Germline CDR1 is ENHRY and CDR2 is SYGVKD. The V and J ends lost 2 bases and 0 bases respectively, with 5 bases between them. The chain's CDR3 is CAISELTSGNTIYF. The CDR3 DNA reads TGTGCCATCAGTGAGCTCACCTCTGGAAACACCATATATTTT.

This clonotype was observed at least ten times. The gene calls are TRBV6-4 and TRBJ2-1, with D possibly being TRBD2 (6 bases). There are 14 residues in the CDR3. Germline values: CDR1 MRHNA, CDR2 SNTAGT. V was pared by 4 bases and J by 8 bases, with 15 bases between. CDR3 in amino acids: CASSAQEGWDEQFF. CDR3 DNA sequence: TGTGCCAGCAGTGCCCAGGAGGGTTGGGATGAGCAGTTCTTC.

There are many counts of this clonotype. The chain couples TRBV2 to TRBJ1-5, with a possible D match to TRBD1 (6 bases). Per germline, CDR1 SNHLY and CDR2 FYNNEI. The ends were cut back, 0 bases at V and 6 bases at J, with 15 bases in the middle. CDR3 length: 16 amino acids. CDR3 nucleotides: TGTGCCAGCAGTGAAGCAGGAGGGGGGGGCGGTCAGCCCCAGCATTTT. Translating it yields CASSEAGGGGGQPQHF.

This clonotype showed up many times. The chain joins TRBV5-1 to TRBJ2-3; TRBD2 agrees at 13 bases. The CDR3 loop spans 16 amino acids. Per the germline V gene, CDR1 is SGHRS and CDR2 is YFSETQ. Trimming cost V 3 bases and J 3 bases; bases outside gene matches: 4. The CDR3 DNA follows: TGCGCCAGCAGCTCAACTAGCGGGGGGGTTACAGATACGCAGTATTTT. Protein product: CASSSTSGGVTDTQYF.

This clonotype has ten or more counts. V usage is TRBV29-1 and J usage is TRBJ2-5, with D possibly matching TRBD1 (5 bases). The CDR3 spans 13 residues. V was cut by 4 bases and J by 2 bases, with 11 bases left in between. From germline, CDR1 is SQVTM and CDR2 ANQGSEA. The CDR3 protein is CSVGTPRQETQYF. The CDR3 nucleotides read TGCAGCGTTGGGACACCTAGACAAGAGACCCAGTACTTC.

This clonotype was found many times. This chain links TRBV14 with TRBJ1-2; TRBD1 matches 9 bases. V was clipped by 1 base and J by 4 bases; unmatched bases: 4. Per germline, CDR1 SGHDN and CDR2 FVKESK. The CDR3 sequence is 15 residues long. The CDR3 region has the DNA TGTGCCAGCAGCCAAGCGGGGACAGGGACCTATGGCTACACCTTC. Its translation is CASSQAGTGTYGYTF.